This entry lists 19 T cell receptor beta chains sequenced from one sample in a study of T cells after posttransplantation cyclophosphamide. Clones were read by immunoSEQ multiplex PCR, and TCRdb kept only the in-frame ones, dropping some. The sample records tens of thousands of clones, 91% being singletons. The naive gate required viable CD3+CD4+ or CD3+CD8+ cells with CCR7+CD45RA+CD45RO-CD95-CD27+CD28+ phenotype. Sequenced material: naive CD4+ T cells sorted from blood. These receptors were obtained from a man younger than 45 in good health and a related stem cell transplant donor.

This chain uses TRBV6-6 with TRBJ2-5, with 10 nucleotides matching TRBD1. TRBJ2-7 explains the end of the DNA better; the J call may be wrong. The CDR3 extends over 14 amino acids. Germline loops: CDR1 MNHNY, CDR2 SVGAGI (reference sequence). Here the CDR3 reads CASSYPDRGYEQYF. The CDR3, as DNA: TGTGCCAGCAGTTACCCGGACAGGGGGTACGAGCAGTACTTC.

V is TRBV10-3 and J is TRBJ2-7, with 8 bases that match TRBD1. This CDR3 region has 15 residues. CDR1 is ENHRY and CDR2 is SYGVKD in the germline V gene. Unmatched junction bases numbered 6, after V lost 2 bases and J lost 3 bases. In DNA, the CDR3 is TGTGCCATCAGTGAGGGGACAGGTCAGTACTACGAGCAGTACTTC. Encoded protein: CAISEGTGQYYEQYF.

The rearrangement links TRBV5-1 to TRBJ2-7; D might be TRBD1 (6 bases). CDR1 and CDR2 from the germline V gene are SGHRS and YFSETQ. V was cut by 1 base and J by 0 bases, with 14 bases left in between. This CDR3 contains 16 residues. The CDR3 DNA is TGCGCCAGCAGCTTGATACAGGGTCGGCTCTCCTACGAGCAGTACTTC. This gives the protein CASSLIQGRLSYEQYF.

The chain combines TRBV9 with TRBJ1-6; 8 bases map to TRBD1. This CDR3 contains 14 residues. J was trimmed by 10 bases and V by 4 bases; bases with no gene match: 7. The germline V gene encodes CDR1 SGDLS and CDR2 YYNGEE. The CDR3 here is CASSRQGPGSPLHF. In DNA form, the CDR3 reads TGTGCCAGCAGCAGACAGGGGCCTGGGTCACCCCTCCACTTT.

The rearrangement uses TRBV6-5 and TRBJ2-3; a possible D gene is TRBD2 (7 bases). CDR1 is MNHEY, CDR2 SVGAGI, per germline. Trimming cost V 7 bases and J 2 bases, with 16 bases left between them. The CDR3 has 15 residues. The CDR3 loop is CASKEGGTNTDTQYF. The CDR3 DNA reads TGTGCCAGCAAAGAGGGGGGGACTAACACAGATACGCAGTATTTT.

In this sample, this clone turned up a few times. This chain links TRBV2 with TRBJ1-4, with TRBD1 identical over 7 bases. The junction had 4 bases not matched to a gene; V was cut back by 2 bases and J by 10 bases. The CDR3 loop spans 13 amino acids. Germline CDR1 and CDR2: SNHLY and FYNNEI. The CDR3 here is CASSERGGGKLFF. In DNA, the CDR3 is TGTGCCAGCAGTGAAAGAGGGGGCGGAAAACTGTTTTTT.

The CDR3 sequence: CASSQDLGQGGKPQHF. CDR3 nucleotide sequence: TGTGCCAGCAGCCAAGATCTAGGTCAGGGCGGTAAGCCCCAGCATTTT. J is TRBJ1-5 and V is TRBV4-2; possible D gene TRBD1, 5 bases. The V end lost 0 bases, the J end lost 8 bases, and 17 bases lay between the germline ends. CDR1 and CDR2 from the germline V gene are LGHNA and YNFKEQ. The CDR3 covers 16 residues.

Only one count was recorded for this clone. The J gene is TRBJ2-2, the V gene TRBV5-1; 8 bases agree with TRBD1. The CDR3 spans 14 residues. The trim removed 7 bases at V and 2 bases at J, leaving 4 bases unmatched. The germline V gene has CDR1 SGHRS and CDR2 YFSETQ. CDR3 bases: TGCGCCAGCTGCGACAGGGGTAACACCGGGGAGCTGTTTTTT. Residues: CASCDRGNTGELFF.

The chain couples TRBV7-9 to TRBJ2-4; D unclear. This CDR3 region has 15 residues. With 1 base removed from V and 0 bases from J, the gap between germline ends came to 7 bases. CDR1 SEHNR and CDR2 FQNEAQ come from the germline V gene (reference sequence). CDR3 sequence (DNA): TGTGCCAGCAGCTTAGGAGAATTAGCCAAAAACATTCAGTACTTC. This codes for CASSLGELAKNIQYF. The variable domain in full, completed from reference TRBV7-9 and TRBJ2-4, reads DTGVSQNPRHKITKRGQNVTFRCDPISEHNRLYWYRQTLGQGPEFLTYFQNEAQLEKSRLLSDRFSAERPKGSFSTLEIQRTEQGDSAMYLCASSLGELAKNIQYFGAGTRLSVL.

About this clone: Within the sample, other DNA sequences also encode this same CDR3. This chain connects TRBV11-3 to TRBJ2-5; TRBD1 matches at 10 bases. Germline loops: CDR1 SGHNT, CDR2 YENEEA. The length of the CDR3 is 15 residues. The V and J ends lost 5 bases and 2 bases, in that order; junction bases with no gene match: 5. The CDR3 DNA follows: TGTGCCAGCAGCCCACGGACAGGGGGGCAAGAGACCCAGTACTTC. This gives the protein CASSPRTGGQETQYF.

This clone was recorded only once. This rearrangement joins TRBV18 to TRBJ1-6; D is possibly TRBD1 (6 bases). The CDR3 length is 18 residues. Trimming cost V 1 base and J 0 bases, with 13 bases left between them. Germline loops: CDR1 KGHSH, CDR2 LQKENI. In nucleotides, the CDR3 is TGTGCCAGCTCACCACTGCGGGGGCCGAGCTCCTATAATTCACCCCTCCACTTT. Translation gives CASSPLRGPSSYNSPLHF.

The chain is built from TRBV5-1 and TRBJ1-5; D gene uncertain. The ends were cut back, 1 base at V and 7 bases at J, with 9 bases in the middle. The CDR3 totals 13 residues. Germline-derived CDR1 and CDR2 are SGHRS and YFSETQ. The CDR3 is CASSLSGQQPQHF. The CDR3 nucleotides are TGCGCCAGCAGCTTGTCTGGGCAGCAGCCCCAGCATTTT.

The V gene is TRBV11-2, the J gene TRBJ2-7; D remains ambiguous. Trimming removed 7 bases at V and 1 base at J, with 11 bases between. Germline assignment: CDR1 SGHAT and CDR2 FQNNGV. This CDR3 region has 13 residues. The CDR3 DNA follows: TGTGCCAGCACCCCTTACAGTTCCTACGAGCAGTACTTC. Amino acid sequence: CASTPYSSYEQYF.

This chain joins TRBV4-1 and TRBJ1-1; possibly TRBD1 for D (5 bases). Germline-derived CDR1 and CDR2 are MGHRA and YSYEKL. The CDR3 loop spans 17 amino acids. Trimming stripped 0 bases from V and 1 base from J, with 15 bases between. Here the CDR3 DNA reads TGCGCCAGCAGCCAAGAGTTCCCGCAGGGTCGGAACACTGAAGCTTTCTTT. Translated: CASSQEFPQGRNTEAFF.

CDR3 coding DNA: TGTGCCAGCTCAGATACAGGGGCCCTTTACCCGAACACTGAAGCTTTCTTT. As protein: CASSDTGALYPNTEAFF. The chain is built from TRBV18 and TRBJ1-1; 7 bases agree with TRBD1. Germline V gene data show CDR1 as KGHSH and CDR2 as LQKENI. The CDR3 covers 17 residues. V was pared by 5 bases and J by 1 base, with 13 bases of the junction left unmatched. The full variable domain, completed using reference TRBV18 and TRBJ1-1, is NAGVMQNPRHLVRRRGQEARLRCSPMKGHSHVYWYRQLPEEGLKFMVYLQKENIIDESGMPKERFSAEFPKEGPSILRIQQVVRGDSAAYFCASSDTGALYPNTEAFFGQGTRLTVV.

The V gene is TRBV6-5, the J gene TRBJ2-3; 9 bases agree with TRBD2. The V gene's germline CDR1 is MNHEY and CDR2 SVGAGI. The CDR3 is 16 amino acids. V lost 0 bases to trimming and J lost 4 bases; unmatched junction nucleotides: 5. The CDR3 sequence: CASSYSSGGGADTQYF. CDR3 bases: TGTGCCAGCAGTTACTCTAGCGGGGGAGGGGCAGATACGCAGTATTTT.

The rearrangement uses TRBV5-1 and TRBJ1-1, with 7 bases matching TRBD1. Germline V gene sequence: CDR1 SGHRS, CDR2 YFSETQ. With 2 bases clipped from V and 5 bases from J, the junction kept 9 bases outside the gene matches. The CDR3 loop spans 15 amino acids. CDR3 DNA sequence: TGCGCCAGCAGCTTAACCAGACAGGGAGATACTGAAGCTTTCTTT. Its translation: CASSLTRQGDTEAFF.

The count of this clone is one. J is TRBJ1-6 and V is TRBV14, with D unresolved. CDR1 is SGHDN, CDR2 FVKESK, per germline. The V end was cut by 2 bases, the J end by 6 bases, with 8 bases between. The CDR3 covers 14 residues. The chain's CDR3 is CASSQQAFNSPLHF. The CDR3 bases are TGTGCCAGCAGCCAACAGGCTTTTAATTCACCCCTCCACTTT.

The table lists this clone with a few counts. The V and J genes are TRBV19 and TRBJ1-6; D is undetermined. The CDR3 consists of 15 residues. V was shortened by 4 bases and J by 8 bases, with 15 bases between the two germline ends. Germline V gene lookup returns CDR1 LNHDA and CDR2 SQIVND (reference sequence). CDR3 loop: CASSKVRVEDSPLHF. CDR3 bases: TGTGCCAGTAGTAAAGTCCGGGTAGAGGATTCACCCCTCCACTTT.